This note documents a single T cell receptor beta chain sequence. The sample comes from a study of blood T cell repertoires in COVID-19. Data came from immunoSEQ multiplex PCR; TCRdb stores just in-frame clones and leaves some out. The sample gives roughly 250,000 clones, roughly 87% of which show up once; 0.65% to 0.9% is in the top ten. J lost 4 bases, V lost 3 bases, and 3 bases had no gene match. CDR1 LNHDA and CDR2 SQIVND come from the germline V gene (reference sequence). The CDR3 runs 14 residues. This chain joins TRBV19 and TRBJ2-7; 10 bases are a match to TRBD1. The source of this sequence is a woman between 25 and 40 years old with acute or convalescent COVID-19. Material: peripheral blood. For the CDR3, the DNA is TGTGCCAGTAGTATCGGGGACAGGGGATACGAGCAGTACTTC. It specifies CASSIGDRGYEQYF.